Each of the 27 T cell receptor beta chains below was sequenced from the same sample in a study of T cell responses to AZD1222 COVID-19 vaccine. Assay used: immunoSEQ multiplex PCR; TCRdb lists only in-frame clones, some missing. The data show approximately 180,000 clones, with roughly 87% seen just once and less than 3% held by the top ten. Sequenced material: peripheral blood, taken on day 0 of AZD1222 vaccination. These receptor sequences come from an adult in good health.

This clone was seen once. This chain uses TRBV5-8 with TRBJ1-2; a weak D match, TRBD1 (6 bases). This CDR3 comprises 15 residues. The ends were cut back, 5 bases at V and 6 bases at J, with 20 bases in the middle. From germline, CDR1 is SGHTS and CDR2 YDEGEE. In DNA, the CDR3 is TGTGCCAGCAGTTTGAAAACACAGGGACGCCATGGCTACACCTTC. This codes for CASSLKTQGRHGYTF. Full variable domain (outside the CDR3, taken from reference TRBV5-8 and TRBJ1-2): EAGVTQSPTHLIKTRGQQATLRCSPISGHTSVYWYQQALGLGLQFLLWYDEGEERNRGNFPPRFSGRQFPNYSSELNVNALELEDSALYLCASSLKTQGRHGYTFGSGTRLTVV.

This rearrangement joins TRBV28 to TRBJ2-7; perhaps TRBD2 as D (5 bases). V was cut by 1 base and J by 4 bases, with 14 bases left in between. There are 15 residues in the CDR3. Germline V lookup: CDR1 MDHEN, CDR2 SYDVKM. The CDR3 coding sequence is TGTGCCAGCAGTTTATTGGTGGGAGCTGGGTACGAGCAGTACTTC. Protein: CASSLLVGAGYEQYF.

This chain uses TRBV7-8 with TRBJ1-1, with D possibly TRBD1 on 6 matching bases. Germline CDR1 and CDR2: SGHVS and FQNEAQ. Trimming shortened V by 4 bases and J by 4 bases, and 16 bases separated the two germline ends. The CDR3 runs 15 residues. The CDR3 bases are TGTGCCAGCAGCTCTCCAGGGGCAGATGGCACTGAAGCTTTCTTT. The encoded protein is CASSSPGADGTEAFF.

The rearrangement uses TRBV19 and TRBJ1-6; 7 bases line up with TRBD1. CDR1 is LNHDA and CDR2 is SQIVND in the germline V gene (reference sequence). The CDR3 runs to 15 residues. The V and J ends lost 8 bases and 5 bases, in that order; junction bases with no gene match: 9. The CDR3 sequence: CASSQQTGNNSPLHF. The CDR3 coding sequence is TGTGCCAGTTCCCAACAGACAGGGAATAATTCACCCCTCCACTTT.

This chain joins TRBV11-2 and TRBJ2-1; perhaps D is TRBD1 or TRBD2 (6 bases each). CDR1 is SGHAT, CDR2 FQNNGV, per germline. CDR3 size: 14 residues. Trimming removed 6 bases from V and 7 bases from J, with 16 bases in between. In nucleotides, the CDR3 is TGTGCCAGCAGGAGGGGGGCGAGGGAGAATGAGCAGTTCTTC. Residues: CASRRGARENEQFF. The full variable domain, in which reference TRBV11-2 and TRBJ2-1 provide the parts outside the CDR3, is EAGVAQSPRYKIIEKRQSVAFWCNPISGHATLYWYQQILGQGPKLLIQFQNNGVVDDSQLPKDRFSAERLKGVDSTLKIQPAKLEDSAVYLCASRRGARENEQFFGPGTRLTVL.

V gene TRBV6-1 combines with J gene TRBJ2-6, with D perhaps TRBD1 (6 bases). This CDR3 spans 15 amino acids. The germline gives CDR1 MNHNS, CDR2 SASEGT. Trimming left V 1 base short and J 2 bases short, with 6 bases between. For the CDR3, the DNA is TGTGCCAGCAGTGAAGAGGGGGCTGGGGCCAACGTCCTGACTTTC. It codes for CASSEEGAGANVLTF.

The chain couples TRBV5-1 to TRBJ1-2, with D possibly TRBD1 on 6 matching bases. The length of the CDR3 is 15 residues. Trimming took 0 bases from V and 0 from J, leaving 9 bases between them. Germline-derived CDR1 and CDR2 are SGHRS and YFSETQ. The CDR3 spells CASSLDAGANYGYTF. CDR3 DNA: TGCGCCAGCAGCTTGGATGCAGGGGCTAACTATGGCTACACCTTC.

This chain links TRBV24-1 with TRBJ2-2, with 7 bases lining up with TRBD1. Looked up from germline, CDR1 is KGHDR and CDR2 is SFDVKD. The CDR3 length is 15 residues. The V segment lost 4 bases and the J segment 9 bases; nucleotides outside the gene matches: 10. CDR3 DNA sequence: TGTGCCACCAGTGACACCTGGGGACAGTCCAGGGAGCTGTTTTTT. Amino acids: CATSDTWGQSRELFF.

This chain connects TRBV5-1 to TRBJ1-4, with D uncertain. CDR3 size: 12 residues. Germline lookup yields CDR1 SGHRS and CDR2 YFSETQ. Between the trimmed V and J ends, which lost 6 bases and 4 bases, there was a span of 7 bases. The CDR3 reads CASKDFNEKLFF. CDR3 DNA sequence: TGCGCCAGCAAGGACTTTAATGAAAAACTGTTTTTT.

The chain has TRBV7-9 and TRBJ1-2, with TRBD1 as a possible D gene (5 bases). The CDR3 loop spans 13 amino acids. Per germline, CDR1 SEHNR and CDR2 FQNEAQ (reference sequence). V lost 5 bases, J lost 2 bases, and 9 bases lay in between. For the CDR3, the DNA is TGTGCCAGCAGCAGCGAGGGGAACTATGGCTACACCTTC. Amino acids: CASSSEGNYGYTF. The full variable domain, its missing parts supplied by reference TRBV7-9 and TRBJ1-2, is DTGVSQNPRHKITKRGQNVTFRCDPISEHNRLYWYRQTLGQGPEFLTYFQNEAQLEKSRLLSDRFSAERPKGSFSTLEIQRTEQGDSAMYLCASSSEGNYGYTFGSGTRLTVV.

This clone appeared a single time. The V and J genes are TRBV14 and TRBJ1-6; D not resolved. The CDR3 has 15 amino acids. Germline CDR1 SGHDN, CDR2 FVKESK. Trimming cost V 0 bases and J 9 bases, with 12 bases left between them. CDR3 protein: CASSQELGRSSPLHF. The CDR3 DNA reads TGTGCCAGCAGCCAAGAGCTCGGACGCTCTTCACCCCTCCACTTT.

The V and J genes are TRBV2 and TRBJ2-7; the match to TRBD1 covers 8 bases. The germline CDR1 and CDR2 sequences are SNHLY and FYNNEI. The CDR3 is 13 residues long. The V and J ends lost 4 bases and 6 bases, in that order; junction bases with no gene match: 5. The CDR3 nucleotides read TGTGCCAGCAGTGTCACAGGGGGAATCGAGCAGTACTTC. Translation: CASSVTGGIEQYF.

This chain links TRBV27 with TRBJ2-3; D may match TRBD1 or TRBD2 (5 bases each). The CDR3 runs 15 residues. The germline V and J ends were trimmed by 5 bases and 0 bases, with 12 bases remaining between them. Germline CDR1 is MNHEY and CDR2 is SMNVEV (reference sequence). The CDR3 nucleotides are TGTGCCAGCAGTCCCGGGACCACTAGCACAGATACGCAGTATTTT. Protein sequence: CASSPGTTSTDTQYF.

The chain carries TRBV6-5 and TRBJ1-1; D is possibly TRBD1 (5 bases). This CDR3 contains 14 residues. V lost 7 bases and J 0 bases, leaving 12 bases between the germline ends. Per the germline V gene, CDR1 is MNHEY and CDR2 is SVGAGI. The CDR3 protein is CASNVGGVNTEAFF. The DNA for the CDR3 is TGTGCCAGCAACGTGGGAGGGGTGAACACTGAAGCTTTCTTT.

DNA for the CDR3: TGTGCCAGCAGTTACTCGAAGGGTTTTGGGATCTCACCCCTCCACTTT. As protein: CASSYSKGFGISPLHF. The chain combines TRBV6-5 with TRBJ1-6; D gene ambiguous. The V end lost 0 bases, the J end lost 10 bases, and 16 bases lay between the germline ends. From germline, CDR1 is MNHEY and CDR2 SVGAGI. CDR3 length: 16 residues.

V is TRBV19 and J is TRBJ2-1; 14 nucleotides agree with TRBD2. The trim removed 6 bases at V and 9 bases at J, leaving 4 bases unmatched. CDR1 and CDR2 (germline): LNHDA, SQIVND (reference sequence). The CDR3 contains 14 residues. CDR3 in DNA: TGTGCCAGTAGGGGGACTAGCGGGAGTAGTGAGCAGTTCTTC. Its protein product is CASRGTSGSSEQFF.

This clone showed up just once. The V and J genes are TRBV12-3 or TRBV12-4 and TRBJ2-2; D is undetermined. CDR3 length equals 13 residues. Trimming cost V 7 bases and J 4 bases, with 10 bases left between them. The CDR3 DNA follows: TGTGCCAGCACGCCGCAATTCACCGGGGAGCTGTTTTTT. This codes for CASTPQFTGELFF.

This rearrangement joins TRBV5-1 to TRBJ1-2; D unclear. Germline assignment: CDR1 SGHRS and CDR2 YFSETQ. V was cut by 0 bases and J by 5 bases, with 11 bases left in between. This CDR3 has 14 amino acids. The CDR3 region is CASSLGQVQYGYTF. The CDR3 DNA is TGCGCCAGCAGCTTGGGGCAGGTCCAATATGGCTACACCTTC.

This clone was counted between two and nine times. The chain joins TRBV12-5 to TRBJ2-1; D not certain. Germline values: CDR1 LGHNT, CDR2 FRNRAP. Trimming took off 1 base at V and 15 bases at J, with 22 bases between the two ends. The CDR3 is made up of 15 amino acids. CDR3 protein: CASGLDGRVRSDRFF. In DNA form, the CDR3 reads TGTGCTAGTGGTTTGGACGGACGAGTTCGGTCAGATCGGTTCTTC.

The V and J genes are TRBV6-6 and TRBJ2-1, with 9 bases matching TRBD1. V trimming: 6 bases; J trimming: 8 bases; junction bases outside the gene matches: 8. The length of the CDR3 is 14 residues. Germline V CDR1 and CDR2: MNHNY, SVGAGI (reference sequence). This CDR3 is CASRPGQGSYEQFF. For the CDR3, the DNA is TGTGCCAGCAGACCGGGACAGGGTAGCTATGAGCAGTTCTTC.

This clone was detected only once. This chain uses TRBV10-1 with TRBJ1-1; no clear D. Germline V CDR1 and CDR2: WNHNN, SYGVQD (reference sequence). V shed 7 bases and J shed 4 bases, with 13 bases lying between them. CDR3 length equals 13 residues. The CDR3 reads CASTAGGVTEAFF. The CDR3 region has the DNA TGCGCCAGCACAGCCGGTGGGGTCACTGAAGCTTTCTTT.

The chain employs TRBV11-2 and TRBJ2-5; 7 nucleotides line up with TRBD2. V shed 5 bases, J shed 5 bases, and the junction held 8 bases outside the gene matches. The germline V gene has CDR1 SGHAT and CDR2 FQNNGV. The CDR3 is made up of 14 amino acids. The DNA for the CDR3 is TGTGCCAGCAGCCCCGGGCGGGGGTGGGAGACCCAGTACTTC. It yields the protein CASSPGRGWETQYF. Using reference TRBV11-2 and TRBJ2-5 for the parts outside the CDR3, the full variable domain is EAGVAQSPRYKIIEKRQSVAFWCNPISGHATLYWYQQILGQGPKLLIQFQNNGVVDDSQLPKDRFSAERLKGVDSTLKIQPAKLEDSAVYLCASSPGRGWETQYFGPGTRLLVL.

The rearrangement uses TRBV3-1 (or the pseudogene TRBV3-2) and TRBJ2-7, with 8 nucleotides matching TRBD1. Germline CDR1 LGHDT, CDR2 YNNKEL (reference sequence). This CDR3 region has 15 residues. The ends lost 3 bases at V and 3 bases at J; junction bases unmatched: 7. The CDR3 here is CASSQGDRPIYEQYF. CDR3 in DNA: TGTGCCAGCAGCCAGGGGGACAGGCCTATCTACGAGCAGTACTTC.

This chain connects TRBV6-5 to TRBJ2-1; a weak D match, TRBD1 (8 bases). Per germline, CDR1 MNHEY and CDR2 SVGAGI. Trimming shortened V by 4 bases and J by 6 bases, and 19 bases separated the two germline ends. This CDR3 is 16 amino acids long. The CDR3, as DNA: TGTGCCAGCAGTTCTAACAGGGGGGGGACAATCAATGAGCAGTTCTTC. Translation gives CASSSNRGGTINEQFF.

The chain uses TRBV4-2 and TRBJ2-6; D may correspond to TRBD1 or TRBD2 (5 bases each). CDR3 size: 18 residues. Trimming left V 0 bases short and J 0 bases short, with 12 bases between. Germline CDR1 LGHNA, CDR2 YNFKEQ. CDR3 region: CASSQEMGRTSGANVLTF. In DNA, the CDR3 is TGTGCCAGCAGCCAAGAGATGGGACGGACCTCTGGGGCCAACGTCCTGACTTTC.

The chain carries TRBV7-2 and TRBJ2-3; D is possibly TRBD1 or TRBD2 (5 bases each). The CDR3 is 15 residues long. Germline V gene sequence: CDR1 SGHTA, CDR2 FQGNSA. Trimming took off 1 base at V and 0 bases at J, with 8 bases between the two ends. The DNA for the CDR3 is TGTGCCAGCAGCTTAGGGGGGTTCAGCACAGATACGCAGTATTTT. Protein sequence: CASSLGGFSTDTQYF.

The chain links TRBV19 to TRBJ1-6, with a weak D call TRBD1 (6 bases). V was cut by 1 base and J by 8 bases, with 6 bases left in between. In germline, CDR1 is LNHDA, CDR2 SQIVND (reference sequence). The CDR3 length is 13 residues. The DNA of the CDR3 is TGTGCCAGTAGTATAGGGGGGCATTCACCCCTCCACTTT. Amino acid sequence: CASSIGGHSPLHF. The full variable domain, its missing parts supplied by reference TRBV19 and TRBJ1-6, is DGGITQSPKYLFRKEGQNVTLSCEQNLNHDAMYWYRQDPGQGLRLIYYSQIVNDFQKGDIAEGYSVSREKKESFPLTVTSAQKNPTAFYLCASSIGGHSPLHFGNGTRLTVT.